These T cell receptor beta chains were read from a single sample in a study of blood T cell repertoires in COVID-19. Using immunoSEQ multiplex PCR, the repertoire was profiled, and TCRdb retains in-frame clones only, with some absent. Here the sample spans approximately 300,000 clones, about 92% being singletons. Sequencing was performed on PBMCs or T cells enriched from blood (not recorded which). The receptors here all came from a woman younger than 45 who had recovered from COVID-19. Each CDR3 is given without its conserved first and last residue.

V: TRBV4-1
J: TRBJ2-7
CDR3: ASRGGLRSYEQY

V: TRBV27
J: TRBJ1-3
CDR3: ASKVGSTGNTIY

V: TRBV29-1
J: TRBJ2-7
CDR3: SVLQETYEQY

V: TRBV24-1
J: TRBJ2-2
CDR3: ATSDLHRGGELF

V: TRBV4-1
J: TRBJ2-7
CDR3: ASSQSGTGSEQY

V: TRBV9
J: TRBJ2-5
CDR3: ASATREQETQY

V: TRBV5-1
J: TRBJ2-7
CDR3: ASALGSSYEQY

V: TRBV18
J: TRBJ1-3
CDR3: ASSPVHSRSSGNTIY

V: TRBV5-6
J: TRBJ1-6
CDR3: ASSEKAGAGNSPLH

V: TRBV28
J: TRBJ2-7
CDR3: ASKRGHYEQY

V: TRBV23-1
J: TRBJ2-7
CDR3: ASSHGPGQGALNHEQY

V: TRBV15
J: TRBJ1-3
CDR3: ATSASAQVNTIY

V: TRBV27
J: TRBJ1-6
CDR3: ASSGFRDSPLH

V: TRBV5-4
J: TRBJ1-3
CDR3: ASSSQGVGNTIY

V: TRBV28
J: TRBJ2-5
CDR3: ASSLPGQGDGKTQY

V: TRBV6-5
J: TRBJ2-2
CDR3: ASSQRAGGEWELF

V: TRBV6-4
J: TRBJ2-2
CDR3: ASSRDRVAGELF

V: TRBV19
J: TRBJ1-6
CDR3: ASSIKTGGHNSPLH

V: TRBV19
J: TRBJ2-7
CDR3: ASSPPRSYEQY

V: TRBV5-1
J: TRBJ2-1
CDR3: ASSPTIAGGVNEQF

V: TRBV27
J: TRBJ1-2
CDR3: ASRRGNYGYT

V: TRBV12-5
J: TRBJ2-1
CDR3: ASGLTDYNEQF

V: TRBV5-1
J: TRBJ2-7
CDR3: ASSTQGGVGYEQY

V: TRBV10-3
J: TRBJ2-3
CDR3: ATGLAGGDTQY

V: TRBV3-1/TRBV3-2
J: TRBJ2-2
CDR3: ASRPGFSNTGELF

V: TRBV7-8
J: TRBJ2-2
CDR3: ASRPEGAGGELF

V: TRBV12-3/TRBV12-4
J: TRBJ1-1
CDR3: ASSGTDNTEAF

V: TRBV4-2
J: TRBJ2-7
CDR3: ASSQDSAKGGGPSEQY

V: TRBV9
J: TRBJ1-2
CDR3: ASTWPPDRVGGYT

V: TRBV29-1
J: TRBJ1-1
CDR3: SVSGTGLEAF

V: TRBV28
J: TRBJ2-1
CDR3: ASSLNRGIEQF

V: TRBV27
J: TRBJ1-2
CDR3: ASTGHPGQGAYGYT

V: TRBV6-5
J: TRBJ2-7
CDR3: ASSSGTGGSYEQY

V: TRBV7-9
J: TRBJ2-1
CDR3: ASGGSSLFNEQF

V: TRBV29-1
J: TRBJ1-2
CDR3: STGTANGNYGYT

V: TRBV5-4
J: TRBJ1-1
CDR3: ASSLDTPRGTEAF

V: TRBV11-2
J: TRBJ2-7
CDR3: ASRFPGQGYEQY

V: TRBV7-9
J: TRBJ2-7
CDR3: ASRFSGSYEQY

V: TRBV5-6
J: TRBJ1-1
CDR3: ASSLADSSEAF

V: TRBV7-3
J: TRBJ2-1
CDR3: ASSLTASGRISNEQF

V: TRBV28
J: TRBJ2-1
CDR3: ASTPSDRTYNEQF

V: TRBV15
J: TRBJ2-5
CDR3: ATTGGLILQETQY

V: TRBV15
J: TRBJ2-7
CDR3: ATSSRTGPTEQY

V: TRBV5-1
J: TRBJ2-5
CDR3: ASTEGMRRQETQY

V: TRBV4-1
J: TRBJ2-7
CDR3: ASSPSSRDPLSYEQY

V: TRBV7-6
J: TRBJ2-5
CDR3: ASSPTGGAQETQY

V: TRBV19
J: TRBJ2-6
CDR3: ASSTDRQGRGSGANVLT

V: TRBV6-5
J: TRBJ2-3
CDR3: ATRGPGSDTQY

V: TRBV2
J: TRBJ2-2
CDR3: ASRDRGQVTGELF

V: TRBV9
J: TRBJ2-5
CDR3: ASSVHPAGYGGEETQY

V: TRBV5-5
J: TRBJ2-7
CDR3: ASSSKLSGGNEQY

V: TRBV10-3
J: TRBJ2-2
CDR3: AIRPLGASTGELF

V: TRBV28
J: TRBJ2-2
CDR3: ASIKGVYDGELF